These 5 T cell receptor beta chains were all obtained from the same sample, sequenced in a study of blood T cell repertoires in COVID-19. Sequencing was performed with immunoSEQ multiplex PCR; in TCRdb, only in-frame clones are kept and a portion is missing. The sample lists approximately 260,000 clones, around 90% occurring once. The sequencing input was PBMCs or T cells enriched from blood (not recorded which). These TCRs come from a woman aged 18-35 years who had recovered from COVID-19.

This chain joins TRBV18 and TRBJ2-7, with unresolved D. In germline, CDR1 is KGHSH, CDR2 LQKENI. The CDR3 spans 15 residues. V lost 0 bases and J 1 base, leaving 10 bases between the germline ends. This CDR3 reads CASSPPSVASYEQYF. The CDR3 DNA sequence: TGTGCCAGCTCACCACCCTCCGTAGCATCCTACGAGCAGTACTTC.

V and J are TRBV3-1 (or the pseudogene TRBV3-2) and TRBJ2-1; 9 bases agree with TRBD2. This CDR3 is built from 17 residues. The ends lost 5 bases at V and 0 bases at J; junction bases unmatched: 8. The germline V gene encodes CDR1 LGHDT and CDR2 YNNKEL (reference sequence). The CDR3 bases are TGTGCCAGCAGCACTCCGGCGGGGGGGCTCTCCTACAATGAGCAGTTCTTC. Amino acids: CASSTPAGGLSYNEQFF.

The gene calls are TRBV19 and TRBJ1-1; unclear D gene. Germline loops: CDR1 LNHDA, CDR2 SQIVND (reference sequence). This CDR3 has 13 residues. V lost 2 bases, J lost 0 bases, and 4 bases lay in between. CDR3 sequence: CASSIYMNTEAFF. The CDR3 nucleotides read TGTGCCAGTAGTATATATATGAACACTGAAGCTTTCTTT.

The V call is TRBV6-1, the J call TRBJ2-7, with D possibly TRBD1 on 5 matching bases. The V gene lost 4 bases and the J gene lost 1 base, with 11 bases spanning the gap. The CDR3 loop spans 14 amino acids. CDR1 is MNHNS, CDR2 SASEGT, per germline. The CDR3 loop is CASSGQSLSYEQYF. The CDR3 coding sequence is TGTGCCAGCAGTGGACAGTCTTTATCCTACGAGCAGTACTTC.

Only a few counts were recorded for this clone. One end of the junction does not line up with germline, which may come from a read error. The genes are TRBV12-5 and TRBJ2-4; the D is unclear. Germline V gives CDR1 LGHNT, CDR2 FRNRAP. The CDR3 runs 8 residues. The CDR3 DNA reads as TGTGCTAGTGCCCATTTTCACTTC. Protein sequence: CASAHFHF.